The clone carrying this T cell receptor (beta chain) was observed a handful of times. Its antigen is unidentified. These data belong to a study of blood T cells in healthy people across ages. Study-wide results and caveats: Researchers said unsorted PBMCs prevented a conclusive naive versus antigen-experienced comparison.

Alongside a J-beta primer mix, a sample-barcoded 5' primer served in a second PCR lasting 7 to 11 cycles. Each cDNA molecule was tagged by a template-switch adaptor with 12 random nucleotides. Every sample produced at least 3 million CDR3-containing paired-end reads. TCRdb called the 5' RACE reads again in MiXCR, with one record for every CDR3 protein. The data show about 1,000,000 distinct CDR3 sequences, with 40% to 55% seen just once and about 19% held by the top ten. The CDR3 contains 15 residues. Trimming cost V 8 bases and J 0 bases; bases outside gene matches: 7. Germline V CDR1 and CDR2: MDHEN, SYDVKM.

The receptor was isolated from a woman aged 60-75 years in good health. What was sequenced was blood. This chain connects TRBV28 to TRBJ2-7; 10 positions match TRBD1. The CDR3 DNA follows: TGTGCCAGCCCCCCGGACAGGGGGAGCTCCTACGAGCAGTACTTC. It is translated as CASPPDRGSSYEQYF. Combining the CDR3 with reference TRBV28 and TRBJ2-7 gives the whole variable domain DVKVTQSSRYLVKRTGEKVFLECVQDMDHENMFWYRQDPGLGLRLIYFSYDVKMKEKGDIPEGYSVSREKKERFSLILESASTNQTSMYLCASPPDRGSSYEQYFGPGTRLTVT.